A selection of T cell receptor beta chains follows, all from one sample in a study of technical replicates of blood from a handful of donors. Clones were read by immunoSEQ multiplex PCR, and TCRdb kept only the in-frame ones, dropping some. The sample holds some 11,000 clones, about 95% seen once. The material sequenced was PBMCs. These receptors came from a human donor in good health. The CDR3 runs from the conserved cysteine through the conserved F or W. Each record gives: V gene, J gene, clone size, D gene, CDR3 DNA, CDR3 protein. A D gene is named only where the DNA matches it firmly. Only some rows state a clone size, as once, few, many or a class for expanded clones.

TRBV5-4	TRBJ2-5	.	.	TGTGCCAGCAGCCCCGCGGGGTCCCTCCAAGAGACCCAGTACTTC	CASSPAGSLQETQYF
TRBV28	TRBJ1-2	.	.	TGTGCCAGCAGTACAGGGCGCAGGGGCTACACCTTC	CASSTGRRGYTF
TRBV5-1	TRBJ1-2	.	.	TGCGCCAGCAGCTTGATGCCGGGGAGTCCTAACTATGGCTACACCTTC	CASSLMPGSPNYGYTF
TRBV5-1	TRBJ2-1	.	TRBD2	TGCGCCAGCTCCTCCTCGGGGGGGTACAATGAGCAGTTCTTC	CASSSSGGYNEQFF
TRBV28	TRBJ1-1	once	.	TGTGCCAGCAAAGGGGACACTGAAGCTTTCTTT	CASKGDTEAFF
TRBV7-2	TRBJ2-7	once	.	TGTGCCAGCAGCTTAGCCGCCAGCTACGAGCAGTACTTC	CASSLAASYEQYF
TRBV30	TRBJ2-1	.	TRBD2	TGTGCCTGGAGTGTAGCGGGAGTTGGGGATGAGCAGTTCTTC	CAWSVAGVGDEQFF
TRBV2	TRBJ1-1	.	TRBD1	TGTGCCAGCAGTAGACCGGGACAGAGCACCATGAACACTGAAGCTTTCTTT	CASSRPGQSTMNTEAFF
TRBV2	TRBJ2-1	once	TRBD2	TGTGCCAGCAGTCCCGGACTAGGAACGGCGAATGAGCAGTTCTTC	CASSPGLGTANEQFF
TRBV2	TRBJ2-7	.	.	TGTGCCAGCAGCGACCCGGGACTCCGGCTCGGGGACGAGCAGTACTTC	CASSDPGLRLGDEQYF
TRBV18	TRBJ2-5	.	TRBD2	TGTGCCAGCTCACCCCTTGGACTAGCGGGAGGAGAGCGGGAGACCCAGTACTTC	CASSPLGLAGGERETQYF
TRBV15	TRBJ2-2	.	TRBD2	TGTGCCACCAGCAGAGATTTCCCTTTAGCGGGAGGTACCGGGGAGCTGTTTTTT	CATSRDFPLAGGTGELFF
TRBV6-5	TRBJ2-1	.	.	TGTGCCAGCCAGGAGAGTGGGAGCTCCTACAATGAGCAGTTCTTC	CASQESGSSYNEQFF
TRBV6-4	TRBJ2-1	.	TRBD2	TGTGCCAGCAGTGATTTTAGCGGGAGCTCCTACAATGAGCAGTTCTTC	CASSDFSGSSYNEQFF
TRBV27	TRBJ1-2	few	.	TGTGCCAGCAGTACGTTCGACAGCTCTGGCTACACCTTC	CASSTFDSSGYTF
TRBV4-2	TRBJ1-1	.	.	TGTGCCAGCAGCCAAGGGGCCCAGCCAGGGTCTATCACTGAAGCTTTCTTT	CASSQGAQPGSITEAFF
TRBV25-1	TRBJ2-1	.	TRBD2	TGTGCCAGCAGTGAAGCAGCGGGAACCTACAATGAGCAGTTCTTC	CASSEAAGTYNEQFF
TRBV7-8	TRBJ2-5	.	TRBD2	TGTGCCAGCAGCTCCCGGATAGCGGGAGGGGAGACCCAGTACTTC	CASSSRIAGGETQYF
TRBV5-1	TRBJ2-1	.	.	TGCGCCAGCACCGAGTCCGGACTATACCGTGAGCAGTTCTTC	CASTESGLYREQFF
TRBV7-2	TRBJ2-7	.	.	TGTGCCAGCAGCTTAGTTATGGGGGCATTATACGAGCAGTACTTC	CASSLVMGALYEQYF
TRBV30	TRBJ2-7	.	.	TGTGCCTGGAGTGTTGGGGGGAGCTCCTACGAGCAGTACTTC	CAWSVGGSSYEQYF
TRBV28	TRBJ1-1	.	TRBD1	TGTGCCAGCAGTTTATTACAGGGGAAAACTGAAGCTTTCTTT	CASSLLQGKTEAFF
TRBV7-3	TRBJ2-1	.	TRBD2	TGTGCCAGCAGCAATCTAGCGGGAGCTTACAATGAGCAGTTCTTC	CASSNLAGAYNEQFF
TRBV6-1	TRBJ1-5	.	.	TGTGCCAGCAGTGAAGCGGTAGGGAGTCAGCCCCAGCATTTT	CASSEAVGSQPQHF
TRBV6-1	TRBJ2-7	few	TRBD2	TGTGCCAGCAGTGAAGGACTAGCGGGATCCTACGAGCAGTACTTC	CASSEGLAGSYEQYF
TRBV7-9	TRBJ2-7	.	.	TGTGCCAGCAGCTTACCGGGGACTTACTCCTACGAGCAGTACTTC	CASSLPGTYSYEQYF
TRBV6-5	TRBJ2-7	.	TRBD1	TGTGCCAGCAGTTACGAGGGGGCCGACTTCTACGAGCAGTACTTC	CASSYEGADFYEQYF
TRBV6-1	TRBJ1-1	.	.	TGTGCCAGCAGTGCTCAGGGGCCTATGAACACTGAAGCTTTCTTT	CASSAQGPMNTEAFF
TRBV28	TRBJ2-7	.	TRBD2	TGTGCCAGCAGCTTGCGGGGGGCCGACTCCTACGAGCAGTACTTC	CASSLRGADSYEQYF
TRBV9	TRBJ2-7	.	.	TGTGCCAGCAGCGTAGAGGAGGGACGTGCCTACGAGCAGTACTTC	CASSVEEGRAYEQYF
TRBV28	TRBJ1-4	.	.	TGTGCCAGCAGGGAGGGGGGGTCCAATGAAAAACTGTTTTTT	CASREGGSNEKLFF
TRBV30	TRBJ1-5	.	.	TGTGCCTGGAGTTTATTGAGCAATCAGCCCCAGCATTTT	CAWSLLSNQPQHF
TRBV10-3	TRBJ1-5	once	TRBD1	TGTGCCTCTTCGACAGGGGAGGGGGGCAATCAGCCCCAGCATTTT	CASSTGEGGNQPQHF
TRBV28	TRBJ1-5	.	.	TGTGCCAGCAGTTTCCGGAGGGGGGGCTTGGATCAGCCCCAGCATTTT	CASSFRRGGLDQPQHF
TRBV28	TRBJ1-1	.	.	TGTGCCAGCAGTCCCCCAGCAGGGAGGTCTGAAGCTTTCTTT	CASSPPAGRSEAFF
TRBV27	TRBJ1-2	.	.	TGTGCCAGCAGTTCGCTGGGGCTAGCGGACTATGGCTACACCTTC	CASSSLGLADYGYTF
TRBV5-1	TRBJ2-3	.	.	TGCGCCAGCAGCCCAACCTCGGTCAGCACAGATACGCAGTATTTT	CASSPTSVSTDTQYF
TRBV16	TRBJ2-7	.	.	TGTGCCAGCAGCCGGGACTTCGACCGGGGCGAGCAGTACTTC	CASSRDFDRGEQYF
TRBV6-6	TRBJ1-5	.	.	TGTGCCAGCACGCAGGGGAACCAGCCCCAGCATTTT	CASTQGNQPQHF
TRBV27	TRBJ1-5	.	TRBD1	TGTGCCAGCAGTCAACAGGGGTACCAGCCCCAGCATTTT	CASSQQGYQPQHF
TRBV29-1	TRBJ2-7	.	.	TGCAGCGTCCGGGTGGGGACATCTAACGCCGAGCAGTACTTC	CSVRVGTSNAEQYF